This T cell receptor beta chain was observed in a study of memory CD4+ T cells and cytomegalovirus serostatus. Across the study: Healthy Belgian adult donors included nine or ten CMV-positive and some 23 CMV-negative people. Study results and caveats: Suggested: most of the CMV-linked TCR signature lies in CD4+ memory cells.

Profiling relied on immunoSEQ multiplex PCR, and the TCRdb table lists in-frame clones only, not all of them. This table has about 60,000 clones, roughly 85% appearing once. A word on this clone: As yet, its antigen is unknown.

Single viable CD3+CD4+CD8-CD45RO+ cells were sorted as the memory CD4+ T cells. After thawing, CD4+ T cells were positively selected. V gave up 3 bases and J gave up 2 bases, with 11 bases separating them. The CDR3 loop spans 14 amino acids. Per the germline V gene, CDR1 is ENHRY and CDR2 is SYGVKD. This sequence originates from an adult in good health and CMV-seronegative. Some clones in this sample may be carry-over from other donors' samples. The V call is TRBV10-3, the J call TRBJ2-7; D is uncertain. The sample taken for sequencing was memory CD4+ T cells from blood. The DNA of the CDR3 is TGTGCCATCAGTGATGGCAGAGCAACCTACGAGCAGTACTTC. Translating it yields CAISDGRATYEQYF.